Following are 10 T cell receptor beta chains from one sample sequenced in a study of CD4 and CD8 cells across lung adenocarcinoma regions. TCRdb itself ran the PCR reads through MiXCR, one entry per CDR3 protein. Of fewer than 20,000 distinct CDR3 sequences in the sample, around 53% were seen once. Sequenced: CD8+ T cells from the center of a lung tumor. The receptors come from a female donor with lung adenocarcinoma. The CD4 and CD8 labels of this study may be unreliable.

The V gene is TRBV7-2, the J gene TRBJ2-7, with D possibly matching TRBD2 (7 bases). Trimming shortened V by 5 bases and J by 5 bases, and 19 bases separated the two germline ends. CDR1 and CDR2 (germline): SGHTA, FQGNSA. This CDR3 spans 15 amino acids. In DNA, the CDR3 is TGTGCCAGCAGCCTCGGGGGGCCCGGCAAGAACGAGCAGTACTTC. Translating it yields CASSLGGPGKNEQYF.

By share of the sample, this clonotype is medium-sized. This rearrangement joins TRBV6-1 to TRBJ2-1; 10 bases line up with TRBD1. This CDR3 is built from 16 residues. V lost 0 bases and J lost 7; bases outside the gene matches: 6. Germline-derived CDR1 and CDR2 are MNHNS and SASEGT. The CDR3 DNA reads TGTGCCAGCAGTGAAGCCGGGACAGGGGTAAGGAATGAGCAGTTCTTC. It specifies CASSEAGTGVRNEQFF.

This clonotype rates as medium-sized. The rearrangement joins TRBV12-3 or TRBV12-4 to TRBJ2-4, with TRBD1 matching 8 bases. The CDR3 loop spans 16 amino acids. Losses at the gene ends were 3 bases for V and 0 bases for J; bases not matched to a gene: 4. Written as DNA, the CDR3 is TGTGCCAGCAGTTTGGCAGGGGGCCTAGCCAAAAACATTCAGTACTTC. It encodes CASSLAGGLAKNIQYF.

The genes are TRBV6-5 and TRBJ2-3; 8 bases are a match to TRBD1. The CDR3 has 16 amino acids. Germline CDR1 and CDR2: MNHEY and SVGAGI. Trimming took 3 bases from V and 5 from J; bases not matched to a gene: 10. The CDR3 DNA is TGTGCCAGCAGTTATTTTCAAACAGGGGGAGAAGATACGCAGTATTTT. Protein: CASSYFQTGGEDTQYF.

This clonotype was seen a handful of times. V and J are TRBV6-1 and TRBJ2-1, with TRBD1 identical over 7 bases. The CDR3 is 14 residues long. The V segment lost 6 bases and the J segment 9 bases; nucleotides outside the gene matches: 11. CDR1 MNHNS and CDR2 SASEGT come from the germline V gene. CDR3 in amino acids: CASRKPGQWGEQFF. Here the CDR3 DNA reads TGTGCCAGCAGGAAACCGGGACAGTGGGGTGAGCAGTTCTTC.

This clonotype showed up many times. The rearrangement uses TRBV6-1 and TRBJ2-3; TRBD2 aligns across 13 bases. The CDR3 extends over 14 amino acids. Germline V lookup: CDR1 MNHNS, CDR2 SASEGT. Unmatched junction bases numbered 1, after V lost 6 bases and J lost 4 bases. The CDR3 DNA sequence: TGTGCCAGCAGACTAGCGGGAGGGCCAGATACGCAGTATTTT. Amino acid sequence: CASRLAGGPDTQYF.

The gene calls are TRBV10-1 and TRBJ2-1; 7 positions agree with TRBD2. This CDR3 contains 16 residues. With 5 bases clipped from V and 4 bases from J, the junction kept 11 bases outside the gene matches. Germline V gene sequence: CDR1 WNHNN, CDR2 SYGVQD (reference sequence). CDR3 bases: TGCGCCAGCAGTTCATGGAGCGGGAATCGATACAATGAGCAGTTCTTC. Translating gives CASSSWSGNRYNEQFF.

The chain employs TRBV6-5 and TRBJ1-4, with no clear D. V lost 4 bases to trimming and J lost 4 bases, with 25 bases between them. Germline CDR1 reads MNHEY; CDR2 reads SVGAGI. The CDR3 has 19 amino acids. The CDR3 reads CASSSVVLRWAAYNEKLFF. DNA for the CDR3: TGTGCCAGCAGTTCAGTGGTCTTGCGGTGGGCGGCCTATAATGAAAAACTGTTTTTT.

This chain links TRBV27 with TRBJ2-1; the D is unclear. V was shortened by 5 bases and J by 0 bases, with 11 bases between the two germline ends. The CDR3 runs 15 residues. CDR1 is MNHEY, CDR2 SMNVEV, per germline (reference sequence). The CDR3 coding sequence is TGTGCCAGCAGTCCCCTATTAAGCTCCTACAATGAGCAGTTCTTC. Translation gives CASSPLLSSYNEQFF.

This clonotype was observed a handful of times. One end of the junction varies from germline; a read error may be responsible. The chain uses TRBV6-1 and TRBJ2-1; tentatively, D is TRBD1 or TRBD2 (7 bases each). The CDR3 contains 13 residues. Germline V gene lookup returns CDR1 MNHNS and CDR2 SASEGT. CDR3 bases: TGTGCCAGCACTGAACAGGGGAGGGATGAGCAGTTCTTC. This sequence encodes CASTEQGRDEQFF.